The rows below give T cell receptor beta chains drawn from one sample of a study of T cell changes during pregnancy in multiple sclerosis. Sequencing was performed with immunoSEQ multiplex PCR; in TCRdb, only in-frame clones are kept and a portion is missing. The sample has approximately 60,000 clones, 85% to 95% seen once. Sequences were derived from peripheral blood, sampled after pregnancy. These receptors were collected from a female donor in good health, enrolled as a control in a pregnancy study. Both conserved end residues are part of each CDR3. D genes are given only for firm matches. The listing skips clone size in some rows; elsewhere it reads once, few, many or a size class.

abundance: .; v_gene: TRBV5-1; d_gene: TRBD2; j_gene: TRBJ2-7; CDR3nt: TGCGCCAGCAGCTTGGCCTCCCGGGGGGACTCCTACGAGCAGTACTTC; CDR3aa: CASSLASRGDSYEQYF
abundance: few; v_gene: TRBV6-4; d_gene: TRBD2; j_gene: TRBJ2-3; CDR3nt: TGTGCCAGCAGCCTTACTAGCGGGGACACAGATACGCAGTATTTT; CDR3aa: CASSLTSGDTDTQYF
abundance: few; v_gene: TRBV29-1; d_gene: TRBD2; j_gene: TRBJ2-5; CDR3nt: TGCAGCGTTGAGGCTAGCGGGAGGCCAGAGACCCAGTACTTC; CDR3aa: CSVEASGRPETQYF
abundance: .; v_gene: TRBV7-2; d_gene: TRBD2; j_gene: TRBJ2-7; CDR3nt: TGTGCCAGCAGCTGGCAGGGAGGGAACTACGAGCAGTACTTC; CDR3aa: CASSWQGGNYEQYF
abundance: .; v_gene: TRBV7-3; d_gene: TRBD1; j_gene: TRBJ2-1; CDR3nt: TGTGCCAGCAGCCCAGACAGGGGGGGGTTGGTTAGTAATGAGCAGTTCTTC; CDR3aa: CASSPDRGGLVSNEQFF
abundance: .; v_gene: TRBV5-1; d_gene: TRBD1; j_gene: TRBJ1-1; CDR3nt: TGCGCCAGCAGCTTGGAGACAGGGCTTACTGAAGCTTTCTTT; CDR3aa: CASSLETGLTEAFF
abundance: .; v_gene: TRBV27; d_gene: .; j_gene: TRBJ1-2; CDR3nt: TGTGCCAGCAGTCCGGACAGCCGCTATGGCTACACCTTC; CDR3aa: CASSPDSRYGYTF
abundance: .; v_gene: TRBV27; d_gene: .; j_gene: TRBJ2-1; CDR3nt: TGTGCCAGTGGCACTCGTTCGGGGAATGAGCAGTTCTTC; CDR3aa: CASGTRSGNEQFF
abundance: .; v_gene: TRBV5-4; d_gene: .; j_gene: TRBJ1-1; CDR3nt: TGTGCCAGCAGCAACCGGGACAAAGATGGGGCTGAAGCTTTCTTT; CDR3aa: CASSNRDKDGAEAFF
abundance: .; v_gene: TRBV20-1; d_gene: .; j_gene: TRBJ1-1; CDR3nt: TGCAGTGCTAGGGCCATCAGGGTAGCTTTCTTT; CDR3aa: CSARAIRVAFF
abundance: .; v_gene: TRBV4-3; d_gene: TRBD2; j_gene: TRBJ2-3; CDR3nt: TGCGCCAGCAGCCATTCGACTAGCGGGGGGGGGAGAGATACGCAGTATTTT; CDR3aa: CASSHSTSGGGRDTQYF
abundance: .; v_gene: TRBV18; d_gene: TRBD1; j_gene: TRBJ1-3; CDR3nt: TGTGCCAGCTCACCAATCCAGTCTACAGGGGGCTCTGGAAACACCATATATTTT; CDR3aa: CASSPIQSTGGSGNTIYF
abundance: .; v_gene: TRBV14; d_gene: .; j_gene: TRBJ1-3; CDR3nt: TGTGCCAGCAGCCAAGTACACAGTAGCTCTGGAAACACCATATATTTT; CDR3aa: CASSQVHSSSGNTIYF
abundance: .; v_gene: TRBV14; d_gene: .; j_gene: TRBJ1-1; CDR3nt: TGTGCCAGCAGCCAAGCAGGGAACACTGAAGCTTTCTTT; CDR3aa: CASSQAGNTEAFF
abundance: few; v_gene: TRBV30; d_gene: TRBD1; j_gene: TRBJ1-1; CDR3nt: TGTGCCTGGAGGGCCACAGGGGGAACCACTGAAGCTTTCTTT; CDR3aa: CAWRATGGTTEAFF
abundance: .; v_gene: TRBV5-4; d_gene: .; j_gene: TRBJ1-5; CDR3nt: TGTGCCAGCAGCTTGTTAGGGGGGGATCAGCCCCAGCATTTT; CDR3aa: CASSLLGGDQPQHF
abundance: once; v_gene: TRBV25-1; d_gene: .; j_gene: TRBJ2-2; CDR3nt: TGTGCCAGCAGTGAAGCCGGGCGGGGCAACACCGGGGAGCTGTTTTTT; CDR3aa: CASSEAGRGNTGELFF
abundance: .; v_gene: TRBV28; d_gene: TRBD2; j_gene: TRBJ2-1; CDR3nt: TGTGCCAGCAGTTATGGACTAGCGGGAGAAAATGAGCAGTTCTTC; CDR3aa: CASSYGLAGENEQFF
abundance: once; v_gene: TRBV6-5; d_gene: .; j_gene: TRBJ2-3; CDR3nt: TGTGCCAGCAGTTACTCGATAGGGGTTCTAGATACGCAGTATTTT; CDR3aa: CASSYSIGVLDTQYF
abundance: .; v_gene: TRBV2; d_gene: .; j_gene: TRBJ2-2; CDR3nt: TGTGCCAGCAAACAGGGCAAAAACACCGGGGAGCTGTTTTTT; CDR3aa: CASKQGKNTGELFF
abundance: once; v_gene: TRBV18; d_gene: .; j_gene: TRBJ2-3; CDR3nt: TGTGCCAGCTCTCCTCCGAGGCGTCAGATAGATACGCAGTATTTT; CDR3aa: CASSPPRRQIDTQYF
abundance: .; v_gene: TRBV6-5; d_gene: TRBD2; j_gene: TRBJ2-1; CDR3nt: TGTGCCAGCAGTTGGGGGGGGAACTCCGGGCCCGAGCAGTTCTTC; CDR3aa: CASSWGGNSGPEQFF
abundance: .; v_gene: TRBV30; d_gene: TRBD1; j_gene: TRBJ2-7; CDR3nt: TGTGCCTGGCTTCACGGACAGGATTACTCCTACGAGCAGTACTTC; CDR3aa: CAWLHGQDYSYEQYF
abundance: .; v_gene: TRBV10-3; d_gene: .; j_gene: TRBJ1-5; CDR3nt: TGTGCCATCAGTGACCCGAGCACCTATAGCAATCAGCCCCAGCATTTT; CDR3aa: CAISDPSTYSNQPQHF
abundance: once; v_gene: TRBV7-8; d_gene: .; j_gene: TRBJ1-1; CDR3nt: TGTGCCAGCAGCTTAGCGTACAGTATGAACACTGAAGCTTTCTTT; CDR3aa: CASSLAYSMNTEAFF
abundance: .; v_gene: TRBV7-2; d_gene: TRBD2; j_gene: TRBJ2-3; CDR3nt: TGTGCCAGCAGCTGGGGGACTAGTTGGGAAATTGGCACAGATACGCAGTATTTT; CDR3aa: CASSWGTSWEIGTDTQYF
abundance: .; v_gene: TRBV19; d_gene: .; j_gene: TRBJ1-2; CDR3nt: TGTGCCAGTAGTATGGGTCGGGGAGCAAACTATGGCTACACCTTC; CDR3aa: CASSMGRGANYGYTF
abundance: .; v_gene: TRBV7-9; d_gene: TRBD1; j_gene: TRBJ1-2; CDR3nt: TGTGCCAGCAGGACAGGGGGGATAGGCTACACCTTC; CDR3aa: CASRTGGIGYTF
abundance: .; v_gene: TRBV13; d_gene: .; j_gene: TRBJ1-2; CDR3nt: TGTGCCAGCAGCGCGAAGTCCCCAAACACCTTC; CDR3aa: CASSAKSPNTF
abundance: .; v_gene: TRBV7-7; d_gene: TRBD2; j_gene: TRBJ2-5; CDR3nt: TGTGCCAGCAGCGGAGCTAGCGGAAAAGAGACCCAGTACTTC; CDR3aa: CASSGASGKETQYF
abundance: .; v_gene: TRBV7-2; d_gene: .; j_gene: TRBJ2-7; CDR3nt: TGTGCCAGCAGCTTCCCAGGGCCCTACGAGCAGTACTTC; CDR3aa: CASSFPGPYEQYF
abundance: .; v_gene: TRBV10-3; d_gene: TRBD2; j_gene: TRBJ2-2; CDR3nt: TGTGCCATCAGCCCCGGGACTAGTTCCACCGGGGAGCTGTTTTTT; CDR3aa: CAISPGTSSTGELFF
abundance: once; v_gene: TRBV5-1; d_gene: TRBD2; j_gene: TRBJ2-1; CDR3nt: TGCGCCAGCAGCTCGGCTCTAGCGGGAACCTTCAATGAGCAGTTCTTC; CDR3aa: CASSSALAGTFNEQFF
abundance: .; v_gene: TRBV2; d_gene: .; j_gene: TRBJ1-2; CDR3nt: TGTGCCAGCAGCTATCGAGGGAATGAGGATGGCTACACCTTC; CDR3aa: CASSYRGNEDGYTF
abundance: .; v_gene: TRBV7-2; d_gene: .; j_gene: TRBJ2-7; CDR3nt: TGTGCCAGCAGCTTAGCGCTCCGTGTCACAGGGAGTGTAGCCTACGAGCAGTACTTC; CDR3aa: CASSLALRVTGSVAYEQYF
abundance: .; v_gene: TRBV6-1; d_gene: .; j_gene: TRBJ2-7; CDR3nt: TGTGCCAGCACGACAGTCAACTCCTACGAGCAGTACTTC; CDR3aa: CASTTVNSYEQYF
abundance: .; v_gene: TRBV7-9; d_gene: .; j_gene: TRBJ1-1; CDR3nt: TGTGCCAGCAGCTATTGGGGGGGCGACGACACTGAAGCTTTCTTT; CDR3aa: CASSYWGGDDTEAFF
abundance: .; v_gene: TRBV10-3; d_gene: .; j_gene: TRBJ2-7; CDR3nt: TGTGCCATCAAACAGCCGCCGTCCTACGAGCAGTACTTC; CDR3aa: CAIKQPPSYEQYF
abundance: .; v_gene: TRBV28; d_gene: .; j_gene: TRBJ2-7; CDR3nt: TGTGCCAGCAGTTTAGCGTCCTACGAGCAGTACTTC; CDR3aa: CASSLASYEQYF
abundance: .; v_gene: TRBV4-3; d_gene: .; j_gene: TRBJ2-3; CDR3nt: TGCGCCAGCAGCCCTCAGTATGGTCGTACAGATACGCAGTATTTT; CDR3aa: CASSPQYGRTDTQYF
abundance: .; v_gene: TRBV2; d_gene: .; j_gene: TRBJ2-5; CDR3nt: TGTGCCAGCAGTGCCGACTTGTGGGTCACGGCCCAGTACTTC; CDR3aa: CASSADLWVTAQYF
abundance: .; v_gene: TRBV11-3; d_gene: .; j_gene: TRBJ1-2; CDR3nt: TGTGCCAGCAGCTACGGGGGGAAAGTCGAATATGGCTACACCTTC; CDR3aa: CASSYGGKVEYGYTF
abundance: .; v_gene: TRBV5-1; d_gene: .; j_gene: TRBJ2-7; CDR3nt: TGCGCCAGCAGCTTGGAGCCCTCGGGCGAGCAGTACTTC; CDR3aa: CASSLEPSGEQYF
abundance: once; v_gene: TRBV19; d_gene: TRBD2; j_gene: TRBJ2-4; CDR3nt: TGTGCCAGTAGGGGCGGGACTAGCGGATTTATGGCGGCCAAAAACATTCAGTACTTC; CDR3aa: CASRGGTSGFMAAKNIQYF
abundance: .; v_gene: TRBV7-9; d_gene: TRBD1; j_gene: TRBJ1-2; CDR3nt: TGTGCCAGCAGCTTATTTCCCGGACAGGAGGGGAACTATGGCTACACCTTC; CDR3aa: CASSLFPGQEGNYGYTF
abundance: .; v_gene: TRBV5-1; d_gene: .; j_gene: TRBJ1-1; CDR3nt: TGCGCCAGCAGGGGGGGAGGAGTTTTGAACACTGAAGCTTTCTTT; CDR3aa: CASRGGGVLNTEAFF
abundance: .; v_gene: TRBV19; d_gene: .; j_gene: TRBJ2-7; CDR3nt: TGTGCCAGTAGCGTAGCGGCCCTCTCCTACGAGCAGTACTTC; CDR3aa: CASSVAALSYEQYF
abundance: .; v_gene: TRBV4-1; d_gene: .; j_gene: TRBJ1-4; CDR3nt: TGCGCCAGCAGCCAAGTCCGGGGAGAAGGTAATGAAAAACTGTTTTTT; CDR3aa: CASSQVRGEGNEKLFF
abundance: .; v_gene: TRBV4-1; d_gene: .; j_gene: TRBJ2-7; CDR3nt: TGCGTCAGCAGCCAAAGTAGGGAGCGCTACGAGCAGTACTTC; CDR3aa: CVSSQSRERYEQYF
abundance: .; v_gene: TRBV7-2; d_gene: .; j_gene: TRBJ1-2; CDR3nt: TGTGCCAGCAGCTTAGATCGGTATCGTACAGTCAATGGCTACACCTTC; CDR3aa: CASSLDRYRTVNGYTF
abundance: once; v_gene: TRBV7-3; d_gene: TRBD2; j_gene: TRBJ2-3; CDR3nt: TGTGCCAGCAGCCTCGGACTAGCGGGAGGAAGCAGGGAAGATACGCAGTATTTT; CDR3aa: CASSLGLAGGSREDTQYF
abundance: medium-sized; v_gene: TRBV4-3; d_gene: TRBD2; j_gene: TRBJ2-1; CDR3nt: TGCGCCAGCAGCCTAACTAGCGGGAGGAGCAATGAGCAGTTCTTC; CDR3aa: CASSLTSGRSNEQFF
abundance: .; v_gene: TRBV18; d_gene: .; j_gene: TRBJ2-7; CDR3nt: TGTGCCAGCTCACCAGGTTTCGTTGATCTGAGCGAGCAGTACTTC; CDR3aa: CASSPGFVDLSEQYF
abundance: .; v_gene: TRBV7-9; d_gene: .; j_gene: TRBJ1-1; CDR3nt: TGTGCCAGCAGGCTCTTAGACAGGAGGAACACTGAAGCTTTCTTT; CDR3aa: CASRLLDRRNTEAFF
abundance: .; v_gene: TRBV6-5; d_gene: TRBD2; j_gene: TRBJ2-5; CDR3nt: TGTGCCAGCAGTTACTCGAAGGGACTAGTAAAAGAGACCCAGTACTTC; CDR3aa: CASSYSKGLVKETQYF
abundance: .; v_gene: TRBV15; d_gene: TRBD2; j_gene: TRBJ2-7; CDR3nt: TGTGCCACCAGCAGAGTTGGCGGGGGGGCTTACGAGCAGTACTTC; CDR3aa: CATSRVGGGAYEQYF
abundance: .; v_gene: TRBV7-3; d_gene: .; j_gene: TRBJ2-1; CDR3nt: TGTGCCAGCAGCTTAGGTCGCCTAAACAATGAGCAGTTCTTC; CDR3aa: CASSLGRLNNEQFF
abundance: few; v_gene: TRBV4-1; d_gene: TRBD1; j_gene: TRBJ1-6; CDR3nt: TGCGCCAGCAGCCCTTCTCCAGGGGGCTCAAATTCACCCCTCCACTTT; CDR3aa: CASSPSPGGSNSPLHF
abundance: .; v_gene: TRBV6-5; d_gene: .; j_gene: TRBJ2-7; CDR3nt: TGTGCCAGCAGTCATTTCGACAGTGCATACGAGCAGTACTTC; CDR3aa: CASSHFDSAYEQYF
abundance: few; v_gene: TRBV20-1; d_gene: TRBD1; j_gene: TRBJ1-1; CDR3nt: TGCAGTGCTAGAGCCAGGGGGAGGGCTTTCTTT; CDR3aa: CSARARGRAFF